This T cell receptor (beta chain) was identified in a study of monozygotic twins with inflammatory bowel disease. Overall study results and limits: Twin pairs that were concordant did not differ from discordant pairs in repertoire similarity, possibly from limited power.

Each donor had more than 2 ml of blood drawn. The germline V gene has CDR1 SGHKS and CDR2 YYEKEE (reference sequence). This CDR3 is 18 amino acids long. Comment on this clonotype: Its antigen is not known.

For both chains, the TCRalpha and TCRbeta cDNA went through two nested PCRs of around 15 and 10 cycles. Reanalyzing the 5' RACE reads, TCRdb keeps one entry per CDR3 protein, without DNA. In all, the sample yields approximately 400,000 distinct CDR3 sequences. This receptor was taken from a human donor with ulcerative colitis or Crohn's disease, or a healthy co-twin of an affected twin (not recorded which). This chain uses TRBV5-5 with TRBJ2-1; TCRdb names TRBD2, which stays unverified in the absence of DNA. Sequencing input: blood. The CDR3 loop is CASTDDGGAEISYNEQFF.